The source of this TCR beta chain is a study of blood T cell repertoires in COVID-19. Study at large: Sites across the United States, Italy and Spain contributed samples from acute and convalescent COVID-19. T cells, B-cell-depleted T cells, or PBMCs supplied cDNA or gDNA.

This clone was seen only once. As originally analysed: Amplification from reference gene primers served as the basis for estimated nucleated cell counts. Sequenced by immunoSEQ multiplex PCR; TCRdb stores in-frame clones only, minus some. The V and J calls and the clone size are those of that table, but D and trimming were determined from the DNA. The table lists around 52,000 clones, roughly 82% of them singletons, with around 21% in the top ten. There are 12 residues in the CDR3. Trimming took off 3 bases at V and 11 bases at J, with 14 bases between the two ends. Germline V gene sequence: CDR1 SGDLS, CDR2 YYNGEE.

The chain recombines TRBV9 with TRBJ1-1; a weak D match, TRBD1 (5 bases). The source material was peripheral blood. The sequence was collected from a woman aged 60-70 years with acute or convalescent COVID-19. CDR3 bases: TGTGCCAGCAGCGAACAGACAGAGTTGGCTTTCTTT. Its protein product is CASSEQTELAFF.